This T cell receptor (beta chain) derives from a study of CD8+ T cells in alopecia areata. On the study more broadly: The drug, oral tofacitinib, was given to treated patients at 5 to 10 mg twice daily.

Following RNA extraction, reverse transcription yielded cDNA that acted as the sequencing template. Repertoires were generated with immunoSEQ multiplex PCR, while TCRdb's copy carries only in-frame clones and drops some. The top ten hold 10% to 12% of the sample, which has about 180,000 clones, about 66% seen once. Of note for this clone: Its antigen remains unknown.

Germline loops: CDR1 SGHAT, CDR2 FQNNGV. The length of the CDR3 is 13 residues. Trimming took 1 base from V and 3 from J, leaving 6 bases between them. Notes on the study in general: Scalp samples also yield sequences from resident alphabeta T cells of normal skin.

Alopecia areata patients provided lesional scalp punch biopsies and peripheral blood, both collected for the study. CD4+ and CD8+ T cells were sorted from PBMCs stained for CD3, CD4 and CD8. This sample comprised CD8+ T cells sorted from blood, obtained at week 0. The V gene is TRBV11-2, the J gene TRBJ1-1; no firm D call. This TCR derives from a human donor with alopecia areata. The CDR3 DNA reads as TGTGCCAGCAGCTTAGTCTTGGACACTGAAGCTTTCTTT. This translates into CASSLVLDTEAFF.